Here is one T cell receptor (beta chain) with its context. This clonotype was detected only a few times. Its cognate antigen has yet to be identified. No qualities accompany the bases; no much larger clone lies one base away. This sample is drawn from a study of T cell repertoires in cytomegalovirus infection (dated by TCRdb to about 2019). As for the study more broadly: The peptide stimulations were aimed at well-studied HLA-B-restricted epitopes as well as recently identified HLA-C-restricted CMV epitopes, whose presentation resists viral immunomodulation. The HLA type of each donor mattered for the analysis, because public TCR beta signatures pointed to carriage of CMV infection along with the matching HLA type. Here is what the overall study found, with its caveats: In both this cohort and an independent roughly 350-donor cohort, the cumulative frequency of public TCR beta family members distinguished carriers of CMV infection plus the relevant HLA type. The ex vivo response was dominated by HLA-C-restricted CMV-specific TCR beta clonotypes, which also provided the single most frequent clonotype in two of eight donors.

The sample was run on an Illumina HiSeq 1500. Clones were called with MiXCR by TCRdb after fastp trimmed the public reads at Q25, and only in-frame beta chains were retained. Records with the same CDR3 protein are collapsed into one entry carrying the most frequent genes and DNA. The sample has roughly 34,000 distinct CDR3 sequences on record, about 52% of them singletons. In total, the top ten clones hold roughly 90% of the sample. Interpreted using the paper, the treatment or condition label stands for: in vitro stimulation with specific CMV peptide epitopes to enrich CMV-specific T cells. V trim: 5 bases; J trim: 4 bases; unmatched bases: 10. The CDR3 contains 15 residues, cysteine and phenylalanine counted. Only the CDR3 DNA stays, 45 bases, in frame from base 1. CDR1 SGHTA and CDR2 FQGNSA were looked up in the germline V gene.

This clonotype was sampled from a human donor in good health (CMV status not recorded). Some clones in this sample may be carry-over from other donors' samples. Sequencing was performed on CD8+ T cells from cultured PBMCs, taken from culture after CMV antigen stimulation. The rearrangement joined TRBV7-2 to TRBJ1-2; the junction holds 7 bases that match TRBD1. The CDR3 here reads CASSGMAGGFYGYTF. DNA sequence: TGTGCCAGCAGCGGAATGGCAGGGGGGTTCTATGGCTACACCTTC.